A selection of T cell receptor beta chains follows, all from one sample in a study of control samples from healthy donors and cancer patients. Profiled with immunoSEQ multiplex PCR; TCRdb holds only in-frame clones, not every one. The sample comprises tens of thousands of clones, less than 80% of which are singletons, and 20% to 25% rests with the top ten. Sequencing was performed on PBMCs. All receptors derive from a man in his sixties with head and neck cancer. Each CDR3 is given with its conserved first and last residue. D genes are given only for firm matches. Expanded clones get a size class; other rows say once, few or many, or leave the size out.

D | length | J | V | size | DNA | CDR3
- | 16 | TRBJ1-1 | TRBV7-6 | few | TGTGCCAGCAGCTTAGGAGGTACTGAGGGCTTCACTGAAGCTTTCTTT | CASSLGGTEGFTEAFF
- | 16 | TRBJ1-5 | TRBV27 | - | TGTGCCAGCAGACTTAGGACCTCAGGGGGCAATCAGCCCCAGCATTTT | CASRLRTSGGNQPQHF
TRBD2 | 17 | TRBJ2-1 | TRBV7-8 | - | TGTGCCAGCAGCTTAGCGCTCGGGACTAGCGCCTACAATGAGCAGTTCTTC | CASSLALGTSAYNEQFF
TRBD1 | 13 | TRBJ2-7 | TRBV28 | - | TGTGCCAGCACGGGACAGTTAGCCTACGAGCAGTACTTC | CASTGQLAYEQYF
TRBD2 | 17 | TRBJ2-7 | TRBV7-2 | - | TGTGCCAGCAGCGCCAGGGCCGGGGGGGGCGGGCCCTACGAGCAGTACTTC | CASSARAGGGGPYEQYF
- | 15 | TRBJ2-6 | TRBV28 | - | TGTGCCAGCAGTCCGCTGGGCTCTGGGGCCAACGTCCTGACTTTC | CASSPLGSGANVLTF
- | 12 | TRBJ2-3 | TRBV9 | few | TGTGCCAGCAGCGTAGCGGGAGATACGCAGTATTTT | CASSVAGDTQYF
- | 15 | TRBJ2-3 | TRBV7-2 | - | TGTGCCAGCAGCCCATCGGGACTGCTCACAGATACGCAGTATTTT | CASSPSGLLTDTQYF
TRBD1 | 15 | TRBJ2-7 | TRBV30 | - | TGTGCCTGGAGACCTCTTACAGGGGGTGCCTACGAGCAGTACTTC | CAWRPLTGGAYEQYF
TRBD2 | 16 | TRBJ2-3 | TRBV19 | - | TGTGCCAGTAGTCCTCGGACTAGCGGGTTCACAGATACGCAGTATTTT | CASSPRTSGFTDTQYF
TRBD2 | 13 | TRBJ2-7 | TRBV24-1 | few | TGTGCCACCAGTACCCCGGGAGGGCACGAGCAGTACTTC | CATSTPGGHEQYF
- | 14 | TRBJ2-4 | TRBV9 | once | TGTGCCAGCAGCGTTTCCCAGGATATGAACATTCAGTACTTC | CASSVSQDMNIQYF
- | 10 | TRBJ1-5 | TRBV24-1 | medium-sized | TGTGCCACCGGGAATCAGCCCCAGCATTTT | CATGNQPQHF
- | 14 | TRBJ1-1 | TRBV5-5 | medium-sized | TGTGCCAGCAGCCTGTCCCTCCAGGGTTTAGGAGCTTTCTTT | CASSLSLQGLGAFF
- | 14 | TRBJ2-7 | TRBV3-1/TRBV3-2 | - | TGTGCCAGCAGCGGAGGGGGTCTCTACCACGAGCAGTACTTC | CASSGGGLYHEQYF
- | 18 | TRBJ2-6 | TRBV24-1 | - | TGTGCCACCAGTGATTTGCTCATTGGGGGGTCTGGGGCCAACGTCCTGACTTTC | CATSDLLIGGSGANVLTF
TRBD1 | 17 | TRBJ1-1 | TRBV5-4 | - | TGTGCCAGCAGCTCGGGACAGGGGGCCGGTATGAACACTGAAGCTTTCTTT | CASSSGQGAGMNTEAFF
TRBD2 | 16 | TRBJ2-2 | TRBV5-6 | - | TGTGCCAGCAGCATGACTAGCGGGGCGAACACCGGGGAGCTGTTTTTT | CASSMTSGANTGELFF
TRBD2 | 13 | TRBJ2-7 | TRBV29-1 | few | TGCAGCGTTGAGGTGGGACTACCCTACGAGCAGTACTTC | CSVEVGLPYEQYF
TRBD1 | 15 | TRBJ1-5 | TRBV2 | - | TGTGCCAGCAGCGGACAGGGAGGGGGCAATCAGCCCCAGCATTTT | CASSGQGGGNQPQHF
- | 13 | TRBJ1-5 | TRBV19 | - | TGTGCCAGTAGTTGGCGGTTCGTACAGCCCCAGCATTTT | CASSWRFVQPQHF
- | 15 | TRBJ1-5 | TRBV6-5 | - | TGTGCCACCAAGACCACACATGATAGCAATCAGCCCCAGCATTTT | CATKTTHDSNQPQHF
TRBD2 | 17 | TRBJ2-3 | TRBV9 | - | TGTGCCAGCAGCTTCCAGACTAGCGGGCGTCGCACAGATACGCAGTATTTT | CASSFQTSGRRTDTQYF
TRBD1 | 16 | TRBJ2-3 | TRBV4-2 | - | TGTGCCAGCAGCTACGGACAGGGGGTTGTGGTAGATACGCAGTATTTT | CASSYGQGVVVDTQYF
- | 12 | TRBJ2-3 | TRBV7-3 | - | TGTGCCAGCAGCTTAAGTACAGATACGCAGTATTTT | CASSLSTDTQYF
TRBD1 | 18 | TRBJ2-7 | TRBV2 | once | TGTGCCAGCAGTGAAGGTGGGACAGGGCCTTCCTTCTCATACGAGCAGTACTTC | CASSEGGTGPSFSYEQYF
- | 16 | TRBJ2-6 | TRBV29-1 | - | TGCAGCGTTGAAGATCACCAGGTCGCCGGGGCCAACGTCCTGACTTTC | CSVEDHQVAGANVLTF
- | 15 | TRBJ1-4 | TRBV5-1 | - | TGCGCCAGCAGCTTGGAAGCAGGGAGCGAAGAAAAACTGTTTTTT | CASSLEAGSEEKLFF
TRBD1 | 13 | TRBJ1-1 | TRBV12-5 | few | TGTGCTACCACCGGGACAGTGAACACTGAAGCTTTCTTT | CATTGTVNTEAFF
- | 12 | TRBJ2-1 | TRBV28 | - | TGTGCCAGCAATGGGTTCCACAATGAGCAGTTCTTC | CASNGFHNEQFF
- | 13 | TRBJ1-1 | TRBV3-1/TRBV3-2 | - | TGTGCCAGCAGCCAGGGCGTCGGCACTGAAGCTTTCTTT | CASSQGVGTEAFF
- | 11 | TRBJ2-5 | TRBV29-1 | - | TGCAGCGTTCACGGTTTGGAGACCCAGTACTTC | CSVHGLETQYF
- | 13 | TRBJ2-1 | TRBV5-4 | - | TGTGCCAGCAGCCCCAACCGGGAACTCGAGCAGTTCTTC | CASSPNRELEQFF
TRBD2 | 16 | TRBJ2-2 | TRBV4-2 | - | TGTGCCAGCAGCCCCGGACTAGCGGTCCACACCGGGGAGCTGTTTTTT | CASSPGLAVHTGELFF
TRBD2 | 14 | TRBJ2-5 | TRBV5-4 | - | TGTGCCAGCAGCCAGACTAGCGGAGGGGAGACCCAGTACTTC | CASSQTSGGETQYF
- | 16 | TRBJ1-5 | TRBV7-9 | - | TGTGCCAGCAGCTACGGGCAAGGCCCCCTCAATCAGCCCCAGCATTTT | CASSYGQGPLNQPQHF